These 24 T cell receptor beta chains share one sample of origin, sequenced in a study of blood T cell repertoires in COVID-19. Sequencing used immunoSEQ multiplex PCR; TCRdb keeps in-frame clones, though not all of them. The repertoire holds roughly 190,000 clones, with 86% as singletons. The sequenced material came from peripheral blood. The receptors were gathered from a woman aged 60 to 75 with COVID-19, enrolled during active disease.

The chain carries TRBV7-3 and TRBJ1-1, with 10 bases matching TRBD1. The CDR3 sequence is 15 residues long. V was clipped by 5 bases and J by 0 bases; unmatched bases: 3. Germline V lookup: CDR1 SGHTA, CDR2 FQGTGA. The CDR3 DNA is TGTGCCAGCAGCCTTGGACAGGGGGTGAACACTGAAGCTTTCTTT. It translates to CASSLGQGVNTEAFF.

The chain links TRBV24-1 to TRBJ1-5; 8 nucleotides agree with TRBD1. Germline V gives CDR1 KGHDR, CDR2 SFDVKD. Germline trimming cut 4 bases from V and 7 bases from J; bases unmatched to any gene: 8. The CDR3 loop spans 15 amino acids. CDR3 sequence reads: CATSDGQGARQPQHF. DNA for the CDR3: TGTGCCACCAGTGACGGGCAGGGGGCACGGCAGCCCCAGCATTTT.

This clone was detected only once. The V call is TRBV20-1, the J call TRBJ2-7; D remains ambiguous. Germline V gives CDR1 DFQATT, CDR2 SNEGSKA (reference sequence). V was clipped by 6 bases and J by 5 bases, with 11 bases between them. This CDR3 has 11 amino acids. The CDR3 loop is CSATPMDEQYF. CDR3 bases: TGCAGTGCGACACCTATGGACGAGCAGTACTTC.

The CDR3 here is CASSSYPGTEAFF. CDR3 bases: TGTGCCAGCAGCTCGTATCCCGGGACTGAAGCTTTCTTT. The V and J genes are TRBV7-2 and TRBJ1-1; D gene uncertain. Germline V gene sequence: CDR1 SGHTA, CDR2 FQGNSA. Trimming removed 4 bases from V and 5 bases from J, with 11 bases in between. There are 13 residues in the CDR3.

As concerns this clone: Different DNA sequences within this sample yield the same CDR3. The J gene is TRBJ2-5, the V gene TRBV6-5; D is perhaps TRBD2 (6 bases). The V end lost 6 bases, the J end lost 5 bases, and 7 bases lay between the germline ends. The germline gives CDR1 MNHEY, CDR2 SVGAGI. CDR3 length: 11 residues. CDR3 bases: TGTGCCAGCAGCCGGGAGGAGACCCAGTACTTC. Encoded protein: CASSREETQYF.

The rearrangement links TRBV19 to TRBJ2-1, with D tentatively TRBD1 (5 bases). The germline CDR1 and CDR2 sequences are LNHDA and SQIVND (reference sequence). The CDR3 has 13 residues. Between the trimmed V and J ends, which lost 1 base and 8 bases, there was a span of 9 bases. This CDR3 is CASSIGVGDEQFF. CDR3 coding DNA: TGTGCCAGTAGTATAGGTGTAGGGGATGAGCAGTTCTTC.

This chain joins TRBV7-2 and TRBJ1-2; 10 bases agree with TRBD1. CDR1 is SGHTA, CDR2 FQGNSA, per germline. CDR3 size: 14 residues. V lost 1 base, J lost 7 bases, and 3 bases stayed unmatched. CDR3 sequence reads: CASSLGRTGGGYTF. DNA of the CDR3: TGTGCCAGCAGCTTAGGTCGGACAGGGGGTGGCTACACCTTC.

The chain combines TRBV30 with TRBJ2-7; TRBD1 aligns across 8 bases. This CDR3 has 14 amino acids. CDR1 is GTSNPN and CDR2 is SVGIG in the germline V gene (reference sequence). J was trimmed by 3 bases and V by 0 bases; bases with no gene match: 4. In nucleotides, the CDR3 is TGTGCCTGGAGTGTTGGACAGGGAAGCTACGAGCAGTACTTC. Translating gives CAWSVGQGSYEQYF. Combining the CDR3 with reference TRBV30 and TRBJ2-7 gives the whole variable domain SQTIHQWPATLVQPVGSPLSLECTVEGTSNPNLYWYRQAAGRGLQLLFYSVGIGQISSEVPQNLSASRPQDRQFILSSKKLLLSDSGFYLCAWSVGQGSYEQYFGPGTRLTVT.

The genes are TRBV5-1 and TRBJ1-1; TRBD1 is a possible D gene (6 bases). Germline V CDR1 and CDR2: SGHRS, YFSETQ. Deletions cut 6 bases from V and 6 bases from J, with 15 bases between. This CDR3 contains 13 residues. The CDR3 loop reads CASKGAGAAEAFF. CDR3 DNA: TGCGCCAGCAAAGGGGCGGGGGCGGCTGAAGCTTTCTTT.

With regard to this clone: The identical CDR3 is also encoded by other nucleotide sequences in the sample. V is TRBV9 and J is TRBJ2-1; TRBD2 matches 13 bases. The CDR3 contains 16 residues. Germline V gives CDR1 SGDLS, CDR2 YYNGEE. J was trimmed by 7 bases and V by 2 bases; bases with no gene match: 6. CDR3 in amino acids: CASSVGLAGVVNEQFF. For the CDR3, the DNA is TGTGCCAGCAGCGTCGGACTAGCGGGAGTCGTGAATGAGCAGTTCTTC.

The genes are TRBV7-9 and TRBJ2-5, with D possibly TRBD2 on 6 matching bases. This CDR3 is built from 13 residues. CDR1 and CDR2 from the germline V gene are SEHNR and FQNEAQ (reference sequence). The germline V and J ends were trimmed by 8 bases and 0 bases, with 10 bases remaining between them. The CDR3 DNA reads as TGTGCCAGCGCCCGGGGGAACCAAGAGACCCAGTACTTC. Protein product: CASARGNQETQYF.

In this sample, this clone turned up many times. The V and J genes are TRBV27 and TRBJ2-4, with 7 bases lining up with TRBD2. This CDR3 is built from 12 residues. Germline V gives CDR1 MNHEY, CDR2 SMNVEV (reference sequence). Unmatched junction bases numbered 5, after V lost 6 bases and J lost 9 bases. The CDR3 DNA is TGTGCCAGCAGCCCGGGGGGAACCATTCAGTACTTC. Translated: CASSPGGTIQYF.

The chain links TRBV19 to TRBJ2-7; tentatively, D is TRBD1 (5 bases). There are 15 residues in the CDR3. Germline-derived CDR1 and CDR2 are LNHDA and SQIVND (reference sequence). V was shortened by 7 bases and J by 2 bases, with 18 bases between the two germline ends. This chain's CDR3 is CASKRRGVEAYEQYF. CDR3 nucleotides: TGTGCCAGTAAGAGAAGGGGTGTAGAGGCCTACGAGCAGTACTTC.

This rearrangement joins TRBV7-3 to TRBJ2-5, with 11 bases fitting TRBD2. The V gene's germline CDR1 is SGHTA and CDR2 FQGTGA. With 8 bases clipped from V and 3 bases from J, the junction kept 8 bases outside the gene matches. The CDR3 sequence is 15 residues long. The CDR3 DNA reads TGTGCCAGCGGGGTAGCGGGAGGGCCGGAAGAGACCCAGTACTTC. Amino acid sequence: CASGVAGGPEETQYF.

The V and J genes are TRBV16 and TRBJ2-1; 9 bases map to TRBD2. Per the germline V gene, CDR1 is KGHSY and CDR2 is FQNENV. The V and J ends lost 2 bases and 9 bases, in that order; junction bases with no gene match: 5. The length of the CDR3 is 14 residues. CDR3 nucleotides: TGTGCCAGCAGCCAAATGGGACTAGCACTTGAGCAGTTCTTC. Its translation is CASSQMGLALEQFF.

This chain links TRBV29-1 with TRBJ1-1; 7 bases are a match to TRBD1. The CDR3 is made up of 13 amino acids. The germline CDR1 and CDR2 sequences are SQVTM and ANQGSEA. V trimming: 5 bases; J trimming: 0 bases; junction bases outside the gene matches: 3. The CDR3 bases are TGCAGCGTTTTCAGGGGGTTGAACACTGAAGCTTTCTTT. Translation: CSVFRGLNTEAFF.

The rearrangement joins TRBV7-9 to TRBJ2-5; 8 bases align to TRBD1. With V trimmed by 4 bases and J by 1 base, 5 bases remained unmatched. This CDR3 contains 15 residues. Germline-derived CDR1 and CDR2 are SEHNR and FQNEAQ (reference sequence). The DNA of the CDR3 is TGTGCCAGCAGCTCCCACAGGGGGGTCCAAGAGACCCAGTACTTC. Translating it yields CASSSHRGVQETQYF.

The CDR3 DNA sequence: TGTGCCAGCAGGGCCGGGACTCACACCGGGGAGCTGTTTTTT. It is translated as CASRAGTHTGELFF. V and J are TRBV2 and TRBJ2-2; D is possibly TRBD2 (6 bases). The CDR3 totals 14 residues. With 6 bases removed from V and 3 bases from J, the gap between germline ends came to 11 bases. CDR1 and CDR2 from the germline V gene are SNHLY and FYNNEI. Filled out from reference TRBV2 and TRBJ2-2, the complete variable domain reads EPEVTQTPSHQVTQMGQEVILRCVPISNHLYFYWYRQILGQKVEFLVSFYNNEISEKSEIFDDQFSVERPDGSNFTLKIRSTKLEDSAMYFCASRAGTHTGELFFGEGSRLTVL.

This chain links TRBV14 with TRBJ2-1, with unresolved D. Germline V CDR1 and CDR2: SGHDN, FVKESK. The CDR3 loop spans 15 amino acids. V gave up 0 bases and J gave up 5 bases, with 11 bases separating them. The CDR3 spells CASSQDRGLNNEQFF. In DNA form, the CDR3 reads TGTGCCAGCAGCCAAGATCGAGGTCTTAACAATGAGCAGTTCTTC.

The V and J genes are TRBV7-8 and TRBJ1-3; the match to TRBD1 covers 8 bases. Germline values: CDR1 SGHVS, CDR2 FQNEAQ. The ends lost 0 bases at V and 1 base at J; junction bases unmatched: 2. The CDR3 contains 16 residues. The CDR3 DNA reads TGTGCCAGCAGCTTAGCGGGACAGGTATCTGGAAACACCATATATTTT. Its protein product is CASSLAGQVSGNTIYF.

This clone was seen only once. V usage is TRBV5-6 and J usage is TRBJ1-6, with TRBD1 matching 9 bases. After removal of 3 bases from V and 7 bases from J, the junction contained 2 bases not matched to a gene. CDR1 and CDR2 from the germline V gene are SGHDT and YYEEEE. CDR3 length: 14 residues. Here the CDR3 DNA reads TGTGCCAGCAGCTGGGACAGGGTAAATTCACCCCTCCACTTT. It is translated as CASSWDRVNSPLHF.

This chain uses TRBV7-6 with TRBJ2-1; 7 bases fit TRBD2. Unmatched junction bases numbered 8, after V lost 5 bases and J lost 4 bases. This CDR3 contains 15 residues. CDR1 and CDR2 from the germline V gene are SGHVS and FNYEAQ. CDR3 DNA sequence: TGTGCCAGCAGCCCCAACCCGGGACTATACAATGAGCAGTTCTTC. It yields the protein CASSPNPGLYNEQFF.

This clone came up once. The chain links TRBV5-6 to TRBJ2-1; TRBD1 might be the D (6 bases). Germline CDR1 reads SGHDT; CDR2 reads YYEEEE. The length of the CDR3 is 14 residues. The V end was cut by 5 bases, the J end by 6 bases, with 15 bases between. CDR3 in amino acids: CASSWADSFNEQFF. For the CDR3, the DNA is TGTGCCAGCAGTTGGGCGGACAGCTTCAATGAGCAGTTCTTC. The entire variable domain, with the rest obtained from reference TRBV5-6 and TRBJ2-1, is as follows: DAGVTQSPTHLIKTRGQQVTLRCSPKSGHDTVSWYQQALGQGPQFIFQYYEEEERQRGNFPDRFSGHQFPNYSSELNVNALLLGDSALYLCASSWADSFNEQFFGPGTRLTVL.

The V gene is TRBV4-1, the J gene TRBJ2-7, with 7 bases that match TRBD1. This CDR3 region has 17 residues. After removal of 4 bases from V and 1 base from J, the junction contained 13 bases not matched to a gene. Germline loops: CDR1 MGHRA, CDR2 YSYEKL. CDR3 bases: TGCGCCAGCAGCCTAAGGAGAGGGGCAGGGGGATCCTACGAGCAGTACTTC. Translated: CASSLRRGAGGSYEQYF.